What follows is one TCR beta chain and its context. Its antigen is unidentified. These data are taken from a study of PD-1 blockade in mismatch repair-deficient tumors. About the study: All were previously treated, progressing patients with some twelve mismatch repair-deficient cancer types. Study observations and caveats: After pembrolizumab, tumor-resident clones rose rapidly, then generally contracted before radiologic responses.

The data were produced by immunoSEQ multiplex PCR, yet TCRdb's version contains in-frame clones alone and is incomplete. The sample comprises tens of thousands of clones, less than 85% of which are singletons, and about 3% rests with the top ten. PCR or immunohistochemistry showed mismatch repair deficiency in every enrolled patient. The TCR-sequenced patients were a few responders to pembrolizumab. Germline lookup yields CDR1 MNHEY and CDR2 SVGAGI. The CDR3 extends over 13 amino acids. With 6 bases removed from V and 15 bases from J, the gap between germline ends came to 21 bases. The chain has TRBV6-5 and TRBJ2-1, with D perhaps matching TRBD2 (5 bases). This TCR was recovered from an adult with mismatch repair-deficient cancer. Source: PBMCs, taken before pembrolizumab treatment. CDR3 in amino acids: CASSPGKVMSPFF. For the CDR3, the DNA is TGTGCCAGCAGCCCCGGGAAGGTAATGTCTCCGTTCTTC.